This T cell receptor (beta chain) was sequenced in a study of blood T cells in healthy people across ages. Study-level results: Percentage of naive T cells showed a strong correlation with TCR beta diversity.

Together with a sample-barcoded 5' primer, a J-beta primer mix was included in a second PCR lasting roughly 7 to 11 cycles. TCRdb recomputed calls from the 5' RACE reads with MiXCR, one row per CDR3 protein. The sample yields approximately 800,000 distinct CDR3 sequences, approximately 35% seen once. Concerning this clonotype: The antigen remains undetermined. The germline gene is not matched at one end of the junction; a read error may be the cause.

The CDR3 is 17 amino acids. In germline, CDR1 is SEHNR, CDR2 FQNEAQ (reference sequence). Sequenced material: blood. This TCR was sampled from a man aged 18 to 29 in good health. The chain employs TRBV7-9 and TRBJ2-1; D ambiguous. The CDR3 bases are TGTGCCAGTAGCTTAGTCAGTATTATTAACAGACTTTATGAGCAGTTCTTC. It encodes CASSLVSIINRLYEQFF.